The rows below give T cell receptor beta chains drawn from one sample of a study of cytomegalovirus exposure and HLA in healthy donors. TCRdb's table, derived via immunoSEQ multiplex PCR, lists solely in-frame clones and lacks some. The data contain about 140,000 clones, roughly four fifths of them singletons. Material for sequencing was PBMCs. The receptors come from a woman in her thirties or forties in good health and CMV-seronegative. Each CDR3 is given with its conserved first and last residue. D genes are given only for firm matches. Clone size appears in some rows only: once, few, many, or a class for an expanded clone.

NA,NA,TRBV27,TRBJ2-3,CASSLQLTPDTQYF,TGTGCCAGCAGTTTACAACTTACCCCGGATACGCAGTATTTT
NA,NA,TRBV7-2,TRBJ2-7,CASSPGYEQYF,TGTGCCAGCAGCCCCGGGTACGAGCAGTACTTC
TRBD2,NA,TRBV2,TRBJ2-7,CASNQKIGGDPLTSGVSYEQYF,TGTGCCAGCAACCAAAAAATAGGAGGGGACCCCTTAACTAGCGGGGTATCCTACGAGCAGTACTTC
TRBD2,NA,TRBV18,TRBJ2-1,CASSRQLAGEGYNEQFF,TGTGCCAGCTCACGACAACTAGCGGGAGAGGGTTACAATGAGCAGTTCTTC
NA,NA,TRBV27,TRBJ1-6,CASGENNSPLHF,TGTGCCAGCGGGGAGAATAATTCACCCCTCCACTTT
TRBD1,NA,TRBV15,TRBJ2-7,CATRGTGGPYEQYF,TGTGCCACCAGAGGGACAGGGGGCCCCTACGAGCAGTACTTC
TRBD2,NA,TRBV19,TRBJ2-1,CASRNRDYNYNEQFF,TGTGCCAGTAGAAACCGGGACTATAACTACAATGAGCAGTTCTTC
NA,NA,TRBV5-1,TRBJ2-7,CASSLRGYEQYF,TGCGCCAGCAGCTTACGGGGCTACGAGCAGTACTTC
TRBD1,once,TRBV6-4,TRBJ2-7,CASSAKYRDSYEQYF,TGTGCCAGCAGTGCGAAATATAGGGACAGCTACGAGCAGTACTTC
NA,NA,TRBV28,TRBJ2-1,CASSLGRGSYNEQFF,TGTGCCAGCAGTTTAGGCAGGGGTTCCTACAATGAGCAGTTCTTC
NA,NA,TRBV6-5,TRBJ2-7,CASTEGDGYEQYF,TGTGCCAGCACCGAGGGGGACGGGTACGAGCAGTACTTC
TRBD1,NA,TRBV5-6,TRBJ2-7,CASSWDRGHEQYF,TGTGCCAGCAGCTGGGACAGGGGCCACGAGCAGTACTTC
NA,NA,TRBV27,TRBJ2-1,CASSLLGASSYNEQFF,TGTGCCAGCAGTTTATTGGGGGCTAGCTCCTACAATGAGCAGTTCTTC